This TCR beta chain was captured by sequencing in a study of spatial heterogeneity in lung cancer. Time point noted: sample taken at primary tumor resection. This clonotype ranks as medium-sized. From the 5' RACE reads, TCRdb called clonotypes with MiXCR, one entry per CDR3 protein. The sample lists over 2,500 distinct CDR3 sequences, 9.8% occurring once. Source: normal lung tissue next to the tumor, taken at surgery. This TCR derives from a male donor with early-stage non-small cell lung cancer.

CDR3 coding DNA: TGTGCCAGCAGCCCGGACTACTACAATGAGCAGTTCTTC. This translates into CASSPDYYNEQFF. The chain links TRBV5-6 to TRBJ2-1, with D possibly being TRBD2 (6 bases). Trimming removed 4 bases at V and 3 bases at J, with 8 bases between. The CDR3 length is 13 residues. Germline assignment: CDR1 SGHDT and CDR2 YYEEEE.